The following is a TCR beta chain sequence with its context. CDR3 length equals 13 residues. With V trimmed by 9 bases and J by 10 bases, 12 bases remained unmatched. From germline, CDR1 is LNHNV and CDR2 YYDKDF (reference sequence). This entry is derived from a study of shared clonotypes between healthy human individuals. The repertoire was sequenced with immunoSEQ multiplex PCR; TCRdb's copy has only in-frame clones and lacks some. In the table there are about 480,000 clones, roughly 79% of which are singletons. Sequences were obtained from PBMCs. The TCR was taken from a woman between 40 and 50 years old in good health. Some clones in this sample may be carry-over from other donors' samples. V gene TRBV15 combines with J gene TRBJ2-1; 7 bases line up with TRBD2. CDR3 protein: CATAGDLQSEQFF. The CDR3 DNA sequence: TGTGCCACGGCGGGGGATCTACAATCCGAGCAGTTCTTC.